The present TCR beta chain was sequenced within a study of blood T cells in healthy people across ages. Study-wide background: Capturing about one barcoded beta molecule per two T cells was achieved by template switching.

This clonotype was observed a handful of times. V lost 4 bases, J lost 3 bases, and 6 bases lay in between. Germline assignment: CDR1 SQVTM and CDR2 ANQGSEA. The CDR3 is 12 residues long. Next came a second PCR, run for about 6 to 12 cycles, which used a sample-barcoded 5' primer along with a J-beta primer mix. Each cDNA molecule, via a template-switch adaptor with 12 random nucleotides, was tagged. TCRdb re-called the 5' RACE reads through MiXCR, storing one row per CDR3 protein. Counted here are more than 650,000 distinct CDR3 sequences, 22% occurring once; the ten biggest clones make up about 22%. What was sequenced was blood. V is TRBV29-1 and J is TRBJ2-2; D call uncertain. This clonotype was obtained from a man aged 65 to 79 in good health. CDR3 sequence (DNA): TGCAGCGTTGGAAGTTACACCGGGGAGCTGTTTTTT. It yields the protein CSVGSYTGELFF.